Presented here are 22 T cell receptor beta chains from one specimen sequenced in a study of blood T cell repertoires in COVID-19. Clones were read by immunoSEQ multiplex PCR, and TCRdb kept only the in-frame ones, dropping some. The table records 95,000 to 100,000 clones, 85% to 95% of them present only once. The sequencing sample was made of peripheral blood. These receptors originate from a man aged 50 to 60 with active COVID-19.

This chain connects TRBV4-1 to TRBJ2-3; D call uncertain. Trimming took 5 bases from V and 6 from J, leaving 15 bases between them. CDR1 is MGHRA, CDR2 YSYEKL, per germline. CDR3 length: 14 residues. This CDR3 reads CASSDVRGDDTQYF. The CDR3 DNA reads as TGCGCCAGCAGCGACGTCCGTGGAGATGATACGCAGTATTTT.

The chain has TRBV28 and TRBJ2-5, with TRBD2 as a possible D gene (6 bases). Trimming removed 2 bases at V and 0 bases at J, with 7 bases between. Germline-derived CDR1 and CDR2 are MDHEN and SYDVKM. CDR3 length: 14 residues. The CDR3 is CASSLAGHQETQYF. The DNA for the CDR3 is TGTGCCAGCAGTTTAGCGGGACACCAAGAGACCCAGTACTTC.

This clone showed up just once. This rearrangement joins TRBV5-1 to TRBJ2-1, with 9 bases aligning to TRBD2. Looked up from germline, CDR1 is SGHRS and CDR2 is YFSETQ. With 6 bases clipped from V and 7 bases from J, the junction kept 8 bases outside the gene matches. The CDR3 totals 14 residues. Here the CDR3 reads CASKAGGGSNEQFF. The CDR3 DNA is TGCGCCAGCAAAGCGGGAGGTGGTTCGAATGAGCAGTTCTTC.

This clone was counted a single time. This CDR3 is also generated by other DNA sequences in the sample. The genes are TRBV6-1 and TRBJ2-7; 7 bases are shared with TRBD1. Trimming cost V 2 bases and J 3 bases; bases outside gene matches: 4. Germline CDR1 reads MNHNS; CDR2 reads SASEGT. CDR3 length equals 14 residues. CDR3 in DNA: TGTGCCAGCAGTGAACCGGGACAGAGCTACGAGCAGTACTTC. It encodes CASSEPGQSYEQYF.

The rearrangement uses TRBV19 and TRBJ1-5; possible D gene TRBD1, 6 bases. This CDR3 region has 13 residues. The germline gives CDR1 LNHDA, CDR2 SQIVND (reference sequence). V lost 7 bases and J 7 bases, leaving 14 bases between the germline ends. DNA for the CDR3: TGTGCCAGTACGATACAGGGTGGGCAGCCCCAGCATTTT. Translated: CASTIQGGQPQHF.

V and J are TRBV19 and TRBJ2-1; TRBD2 agrees at 7 bases. The CDR3 contains 18 residues. In germline, CDR1 is LNHDA, CDR2 SQIVND (reference sequence). Losses at the gene ends were 2 bases for V and 0 bases for J; bases not matched to a gene: 10. CDR3: CASSIKVASGYSYNEQFF. In DNA form, the CDR3 reads TGTGCCAGTAGTATAAAAGTGGCTAGCGGATACTCCTACAATGAGCAGTTCTTC.

The genes are TRBV19 and TRBJ2-1; D not resolved. V lost 0 bases and J 7 bases, leaving 10 bases between the germline ends. Germline V gene lookup returns CDR1 LNHDA and CDR2 SQIVND (reference sequence). The CDR3 has 14 amino acids. CDR3 sequence (DNA): TGTGCCAGTAGTATAGATGCCCCGACTAATGAGCAGTTCTTC. Encoded protein: CASSIDAPTNEQFF. The full variable domain, in which reference TRBV19 and TRBJ2-1 provide the parts outside the CDR3, is DGGITQSPKYLFRKEGQNVTLSCEQNLNHDAMYWYRQDPGQGLRLIYYSQIVNDFQKGDIAEGYSVSREKKESFPLTVTSAQKNPTAFYLCASSIDAPTNEQFFGPGTRLTVL.

A few counts support this clone. The rearrangement joins TRBV5-1 to TRBJ2-7; D is perhaps TRBD2 (5 bases). The CDR3 covers 12 residues. Trimming took off 0 bases at V and 6 bases at J, with 7 bases between the two ends. Germline CDR1 reads SGHRS; CDR2 reads YFSETQ. CDR3 amino acids: CASSLAGIEQYF. As DNA, the CDR3 is TGCGCCAGCAGCTTGGCCGGGATCGAGCAGTACTTC.

The rearrangement uses TRBV28 and TRBJ1-5; 8 bases agree with TRBD1. Germline CDR1 and CDR2: MDHEN and SYDVKM. The CDR3 extends over 15 amino acids. Trimming cost V 3 bases and J 7 bases; bases outside gene matches: 8. The CDR3 is CASSLGDRRTQPQHF. The CDR3 nucleotides read TGTGCCAGCAGTTTGGGGGACAGGAGGACCCAGCCCCAGCATTTT.

The gene calls are TRBV30 and TRBJ2-1; 12 bases align to TRBD2. The germline V gene has CDR1 GTSNPN and CDR2 SVGIG (reference sequence). The CDR3 contains 16 residues. The ends lost 5 bases at V and 9 bases at J; junction bases unmatched: 14. This CDR3 is CAWALAGGSRLREQFF. The CDR3, as DNA: TGTGCCTGGGCACTAGCGGGAGGATCGAGGTTGCGTGAGCAGTTCTTC.

This clone was seen a few times. This chain joins TRBV6-5 and TRBJ1-2; 9 bases map to TRBD1. From germline, CDR1 is MNHEY and CDR2 SVGAGI. The trim removed 6 bases at V and 7 bases at J, leaving 6 bases unmatched. The CDR3 covers 13 residues. The CDR3: CASRSTGGLGYTF. CDR3 DNA sequence: TGTGCCAGCAGATCAACAGGGGGCCTTGGCTACACCTTC.

The chain has TRBV27 and TRBJ2-7; 10 bases are a match to TRBD2. J lost 2 bases, V lost 6 bases, and 4 bases had no gene match. The CDR3 runs 14 residues. Looked up from germline, CDR1 is MNHEY and CDR2 is SMNVEV (reference sequence). This CDR3 reads CASRRAGGPYEQYF. The CDR3 DNA sequence: TGTGCCAGCAGGCGAGCGGGAGGGCCCTACGAGCAGTACTTC.

The rearrangement joins TRBV4-1 to TRBJ2-7; 12 nucleotides line up with TRBD2. The CDR3 covers 18 residues. Looked up from germline, CDR1 is MGHRA and CDR2 is YSYEKL. The trim removed 1 base at V and 3 bases at J, leaving 10 bases unmatched. As DNA, the CDR3 is TGCGCCAGCAGCCAAGGACAGGGGGTGACTAGCGGGAGCTACGAGCAGTACTTC. Encoded protein: CASSQGQGVTSGSYEQYF.

The chain combines TRBV30 with TRBJ1-1, with D possibly TRBD1 on 6 matching bases. Trimming left V 2 bases short and J 6 bases short, with 10 bases between. Germline V gene sequence: CDR1 GTSNPN, CDR2 SVGIG (reference sequence). This CDR3 has 12 amino acids. CDR3 sequence: CAWSQGFPEAFF. The CDR3 bases are TGTGCCTGGAGTCAGGGGTTCCCTGAAGCTTTCTTT.

The genes are TRBV4-2 and TRBJ1-4, with 8 bases fitting TRBD1. J gave up 3 bases and V 3 bases, and 12 bases lay outside the gene matches. This CDR3 is 18 amino acids long. Germline V gene sequence: CDR1 LGHNA, CDR2 YNFKEQ. This chain's CDR3 is CASSQDPGGRRSNEKLFF. DNA of the CDR3: TGTGCCAGCAGCCAGGACCCAGGGGGCAGAAGGTCTAATGAAAAACTGTTTTTT.

The chain joins TRBV28 to TRBJ2-1; 9 bases are shared with TRBD2. V was pared by 7 bases and J by 4 bases, with 5 bases of the junction left unmatched. CDR1 and CDR2 from the germline V gene are MDHEN and SYDVKM. This CDR3 contains 14 residues. CDR3 bases: TGTGCCAGCAACGAGCGGGAGGCGTACAATGAGCAGTTCTTC. This gives the protein CASNEREAYNEQFF.

The rearrangement links TRBV11-2 to TRBJ2-7; 9 bases agree with TRBD2. Unmatched junction bases numbered 11, after V lost 5 bases and J lost 6 bases. The CDR3 covers 15 residues. Germline CDR1 and CDR2: SGHAT and FQNNGV. The CDR3 loop reads CASSPVAGVTSEQYF. CDR3 nucleotide sequence: TGTGCCAGCAGCCCGGTAGCGGGAGTTACTTCCGAGCAGTACTTC.

The J gene is TRBJ1-1, the V gene TRBV30; D may be TRBD1 (6 bases). CDR1 and CDR2 from the germline V gene are GTSNPN and SVGIG (reference sequence). This CDR3 is 14 amino acids long. V was shortened by 5 bases and J by 5 bases, with 18 bases between the two germline ends. CDR3 loop: CAWLKKTGWTEAFF. CDR3 sequence (DNA): TGTGCCTGGCTGAAAAAGACAGGTTGGACTGAAGCTTTCTTT. The full variable domain, rest sourced from reference TRBV30 and TRBJ1-1, is SQTIHQWPATLVQPVGSPLSLECTVEGTSNPNLYWYRQAAGRGLQLLFYSVGIGQISSEVPQNLSASRPQDRQFILSSKKLLLSDSGFYLCAWLKKTGWTEAFFGQGTRLTVV.

The CDR3 nucleotides read TGTGCCACTAACCAACCGGGACAGGGGTTCGACGAGCAGTACTTC. This gives the protein CATNQPGQGFDEQYF. The chain uses TRBV28 and TRBJ2-7; 10 nucleotides agree with TRBD1. In germline, CDR1 is MDHEN, CDR2 SYDVKM. V gave up 10 bases and J gave up 5 bases; unmatched junction bases: 14. This CDR3 has 15 amino acids.

The chain uses TRBV3-1 (or the pseudogene TRBV3-2) and TRBJ1-6, with unresolved D. Trimming shortened V by 4 bases and J by 6 bases, and 16 bases separated the two germline ends. The CDR3 is 16 residues long. Germline CDR1 is LGHDT and CDR2 is YNNKEL (reference sequence). The CDR3 DNA follows: TGTGCCAGCAGCCGACGGGAAGCTAGATTTAATTCACCCCTCCACTTT. It translates to CASSRREARFNSPLHF.

The J gene is TRBJ2-1, the V gene TRBV4-1; D perhaps matches TRBD2 (5 bases). The CDR3 loop spans 13 amino acids. Germline V gives CDR1 MGHRA, CDR2 YSYEKL. Trimming removed 5 bases at V and 12 bases at J, with 17 bases between. The CDR3 reads CASSSSAGSVQFF. The CDR3 DNA follows: TGCGCCAGCAGCTCCTCCGCGGGTTCGGTGCAGTTCTTC.

This clone appeared once. This CDR3 is CASSLERSSSGIRYNEQFF. CDR3 coding DNA: TGTGCCAGCAGCTTGGAGCGGTCCTCTAGCGGGATACGTTACAATGAGCAGTTCTTC. V is TRBV5-5 and J is TRBJ2-1, with 9 bases identical to TRBD2. The CDR3 spans 19 residues. The germline V gene encodes CDR1 SGHKS and CDR2 YYEKEE (reference sequence). With 0 bases clipped from V and 4 bases from J, the junction kept 14 bases outside the gene matches.